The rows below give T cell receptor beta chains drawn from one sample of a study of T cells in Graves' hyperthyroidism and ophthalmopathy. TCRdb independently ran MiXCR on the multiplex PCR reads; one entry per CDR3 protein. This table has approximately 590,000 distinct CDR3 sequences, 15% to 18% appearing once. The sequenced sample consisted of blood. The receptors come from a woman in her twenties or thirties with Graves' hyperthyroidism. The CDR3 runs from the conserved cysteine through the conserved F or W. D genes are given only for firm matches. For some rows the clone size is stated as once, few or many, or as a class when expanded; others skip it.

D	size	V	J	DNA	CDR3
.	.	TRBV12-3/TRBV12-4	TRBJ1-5	TGTGCCAGCAGTTTGACCCAAGATCAGCCCCAGCATTTT	CASSLTQDQPQHF
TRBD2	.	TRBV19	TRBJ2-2	TGTGCCAGTAGTATAGCCCTTGGTCTAGCGGGGGACAACACCGGGGAGCTGTTTTTT	CASSIALGLAGDNTGELFF
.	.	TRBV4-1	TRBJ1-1	TGCGCCAGCAGCCAAGATTTACAGAACACTGAAGCTTTCTTT	CASSQDLQNTEAFF
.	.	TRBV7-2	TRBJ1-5	TGTGCCAGCAGCGTCGTAGGGGAGCAGCCCCAGCATTTT	CASSVVGEQPQHF
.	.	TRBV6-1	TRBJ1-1	TGTGCCAGTTTAGCTCAGGGGAACACTGAAGCTTTCTTT	CASLAQGNTEAFF
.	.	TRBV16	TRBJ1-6	TGTGCCAGCAGCCGTCGACACGATGATAATTCACCCCTCCACTTT	CASSRRHDDNSPLHF
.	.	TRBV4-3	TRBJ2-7	TGCGCCAGCAGCCAAACTTCCCGTACCTACGAGCAGTACTTC	CASSQTSRTYEQYF
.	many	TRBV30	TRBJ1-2	TGTGCCTGGAGTGCCAGGCTTATCTATGGCTACACCTTC	CAWSARLIYGYTF
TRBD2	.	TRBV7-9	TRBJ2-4	TGTGCCAGCAGCTCCGCGACTAGCGGGAGCGGGAAAAACATTCAGTACTTC	CASSSATSGSGKNIQYF
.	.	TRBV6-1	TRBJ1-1	TGTGCCAGCAGTGAATCGGCGTGGTGGGACACTGAAGCTTTCTTT	CASSESAWWDTEAFF
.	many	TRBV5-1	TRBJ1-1	TGCGCCAGCAGCTTGGCCAGTCTAGGTGAAGCTTTCTTT	CASSLASLGEAFF
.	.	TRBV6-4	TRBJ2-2	TGTGCCAGCAGTGATGTAGGAAACACCGGGGAGCTGTTTTTT	CASSDVGNTGELFF
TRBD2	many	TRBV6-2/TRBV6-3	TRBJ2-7	TGTGCCAGCAGTCGACTAGCGGGAGCCTACGAGCAGTACTTC	CASSRLAGAYEQYF
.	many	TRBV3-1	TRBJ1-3	TGTGCCAGCAGCCAGACGAGGGACACCATATATTTT	CASSQTRDTIYF
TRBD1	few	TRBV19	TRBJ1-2	TGTGCCAGTAGTCCCCGGACAGGGGGCTTGGCTAACTATGGCTACACCTTC	CASSPRTGGLANYGYTF
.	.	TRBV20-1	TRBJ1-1	TGCAGTGCTAGAGATAAAAGGATGTCTGAAGCTTTCTTT	CSARDKRMSEAFF
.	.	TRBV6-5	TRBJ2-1	TGTGCCAGCAGTTACTCCCCAATCCTCCCTAGACATGAGCAGTTCTTC	CASSYSPILPRHEQFF
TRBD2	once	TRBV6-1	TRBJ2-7	TGTGCCAGCACTGGCGGGAGTAGGTGCGAGCAGTACTTC	CASTGGSRCEQYF
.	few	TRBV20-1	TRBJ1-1	TGCAGTGCTAGTATAAGGAACACTGAAGCTTTCTTT	CSASIRNTEAFF
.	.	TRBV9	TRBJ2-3	TGTGCCAGCAGCCTCAGCTCGGGTCGAGATACGCAGTATTTT	CASSLSSGRDTQYF
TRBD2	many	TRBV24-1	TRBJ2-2	TGTGCCACCAGTGACTCCGGACTAGCGGGAGGCCAGACCACCGGGGAGCTGTTTTTT	CATSDSGLAGGQTTGELFF
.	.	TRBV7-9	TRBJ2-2	TGTGCCAGCAGCCTCAGGGAGCGGTCCGGCGGGGAGCTGTTTTTT	CASSLRERSGGELFF
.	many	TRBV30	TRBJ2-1	TGTGCCTGGAGTTCGAACAATGAGCAGTTCTTC	CAWSSNNEQFF
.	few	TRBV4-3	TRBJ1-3	TGCGCCAGCAGCCAAGAAAGGGGCGCTTTTGGAAACACCATATATTTT	CASSQERGAFGNTIYF
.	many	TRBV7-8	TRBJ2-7	TGTGCCAGCAGCTTAGCGCTCGAGGCCCAGCAGTACTTC	CASSLALEAQQYF
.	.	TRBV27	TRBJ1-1	TGTGCCAGCAAACGACAGTTAGGAATGAACACTGAAGCTTTCTTT	CASKRQLGMNTEAFF
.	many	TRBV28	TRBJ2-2	TGTGCCACCAAGTCATGGGGCATGTCGAACACCGGGGAGCTGTTTTTT	CATKSWGMSNTGELFF
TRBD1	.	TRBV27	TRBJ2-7	TGTGCCAGCAGGCCGCGTGACAGGGGCTTCCACGAGCAGTACTTC	CASRPRDRGFHEQYF
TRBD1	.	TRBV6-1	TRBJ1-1	TGTGCCAGCCACCTGACAGGGGCCACTGAAGCTTTCTTT	CASHLTGATEAFF